The 24 T cell receptor beta chains in this list originate from one sample, sequenced in a study of identical twins. Each CDR3 protein is one row after TCRdb ran MiXCR on the 5' RACE reads. There are approximately 530,000 distinct CDR3 sequences in the sample; about 20% occur only once, and approximately 0.52% lies in the top ten. The sample was also reused in another study, on yellow fever vaccine responses in identical twins.

The sequencing input was CD4+ T cells sorted from blood. These receptors originate from a woman younger than 30 in good health.

In DNA, the CDR3 is TGTGCCAGCAGCTTGAGAACAGGAAACACGGAGACCCAGTACTTC. Translated, it gives CASSLRTGNTETQYF. The rearrangement uses TRBV7-2 and TRBJ2-5; weak D call: TRBD1 (5 bases). Trimming removed 3 bases from V and 5 bases from J, with 16 bases in between. Germline-derived CDR1 and CDR2 are SGHTA and FQGNSA. CDR3 size: 15 residues.

The V and J genes are TRBV24-1 and TRBJ2-1, with 7 bases lining up with TRBD2. The CDR3 length is 12 residues. J gave up 11 bases and V 2 bases, and 2 bases lay outside the gene matches. The germline CDR1 and CDR2 sequences are KGHDR and SFDVKD. The CDR3 here is CATSDSGTKQFF. CDR3 coding DNA: TGTGCCACCAGTGATTCCGGGACTAAGCAGTTCTTC.

This clonotype has a handful of counts. The chain couples TRBV4-2 to TRBJ1-5; D is ambiguous. V was trimmed by 1 base and J by 0 bases, leaving 4 bases between them. CDR3 length equals 14 residues. CDR1 is LGHNA and CDR2 is YNFKEQ in the germline V gene. The CDR3 protein is CASSQVNSNQPQHF. The CDR3 coding sequence is TGTGCCAGCAGCCAAGTTAATAGCAATCAGCCCCAGCATTTT.

This clonotype has just a few counts. The chain joins TRBV9 to TRBJ2-5; 10 nucleotides match TRBD2. CDR1 and CDR2 (germline): SGDLS, YYNGEE. The CDR3 loop spans 17 amino acids. J gave up 5 bases and V 0 bases, and 10 bases lay outside the gene matches. This chain's CDR3 is CASSVGASGGVHETQYF. The CDR3 nucleotides read TGTGCCAGCAGCGTAGGGGCTAGCGGGGGAGTCCACGAGACCCAGTACTTC.

This clonotype was counted between two and nine times. The chain employs TRBV20-1 and TRBJ2-2, with D unresolved. The V and J ends lost 1 base and 7 bases respectively, with 16 bases between them. The CDR3 has 15 residues. Per germline, CDR1 DFQATT and CDR2 SNEGSKA (reference sequence). Written as DNA, the CDR3 is TGCAGTGCTAGAGCGCCGTCCCGGTCTTACGGGGAGCTGTTTTTT. Protein product: CSARAPSRSYGELFF.

The chain uses TRBV20-1 and TRBJ1-5, with D possibly being TRBD1 (6 bases). CDR1 is DFQATT and CDR2 is SNEGSKA in the germline V gene (reference sequence). The CDR3 loop spans 15 amino acids. V was shortened by 0 bases and J by 4 bases, with 13 bases between the two germline ends. As DNA, the CDR3 is TGCAGTGCTAGAGATCTATCCAGGGGTAATCAGCCCCAGCATTTT. Translation: CSARDLSRGNQPQHF.

This clonotype was seen only a few times. CDR3 residues: CASSLGGGIFYNEQFF. The DNA of the CDR3 is TGTGCCAGCAGCTTAGGGGGGGGCATCTTCTACAATGAGCAGTTCTTC. The rearrangement uses TRBV7-6 and TRBJ2-1; D perhaps matches TRBD2 (7 bases). V gave up 1 base and J gave up 3 bases, with 13 bases separating them. Germline V gene data show CDR1 as SGHVS and CDR2 as FNYEAQ. This CDR3 has 16 residues. Using reference TRBV7-6 and TRBJ2-1 for the parts outside the CDR3, the full variable domain is GAGVSQSPRYKVTKRGQDVALRCDPISGHVSLYWYRQALGQGPEFLTYFNYEAQQDKSGLPNDRFSAERPEGSISTLTIQRTEQRDSAMYRCASSLGGGIFYNEQFFGPGTRLTVL.

This clonotype appeared a few times. The chain carries TRBV10-3 and TRBJ2-1, with 7 bases lining up with TRBD2. The CDR3 loop spans 14 amino acids. Germline lookup yields CDR1 ENHRY and CDR2 SYGVKD. The trim removed 7 bases at V and 2 bases at J, leaving 5 bases unmatched. This CDR3 is CAINSGGPYNEQFF. The CDR3 coding sequence is TGTGCCATCAACTCGGGAGGCCCCTACAATGAGCAGTTCTTC.

Only a few counts were recorded for this clonotype. The CDR3 sequence is CASSSRTRRDEQFF. As DNA, the CDR3 is TGCGCCAGCAGCTCCAGGACTAGAAGGGATGAGCAGTTCTTC. The chain has TRBV5-1 and TRBJ2-1, with 7 bases fitting TRBD2. The CDR3 runs 14 residues. The trim removed 3 bases at V and 8 bases at J, leaving 8 bases unmatched. Germline V gene sequence: CDR1 SGHRS, CDR2 YFSETQ.

This clonotype was seen a handful of times. The chain carries TRBV12-3 or TRBV12-4 and TRBJ2-2, with 13 bases that match TRBD2. The CDR3 length is 15 residues. J lost 5 bases, V lost 7 bases, and 4 bases had no gene match. The CDR3 here is CASKRTSGSTGELFF. The CDR3 nucleotides read TGTGCCAGCAAACGGACTAGCGGGAGTACCGGGGAGCTGTTTTTT.

The chain joins TRBV10-3 to TRBJ2-3; maybe TRBD1 (5 bases). V shed 6 bases and J shed 4 bases, with 11 bases lying between them. CDR1 is ENHRY and CDR2 is SYGVKD in the germline V gene. The CDR3 has 13 amino acids. Here the CDR3 reads CAIRPGLSDTQYF. DNA of the CDR3: TGTGCCATCAGGCCAGGGTTGTCAGATACGCAGTATTTT.

There are a few counts of this clonotype. In DNA form, the CDR3 reads TGCGCCAGCAGCTTGAACGGAGGGGGAACCGGGGAGCTGTTTTTT. Protein: CASSLNGGGTGELFF. V usage is TRBV5-1 and J usage is TRBJ2-2, with D perhaps TRBD1 or TRBD2 (6 bases each). CDR1 is SGHRS and CDR2 is YFSETQ in the germline V gene. This CDR3 is built from 15 residues. Trimming cost V 1 base and J 5 bases, with 12 bases left between them.

This clonotype was observed many times. The J gene is TRBJ2-7, the V gene TRBV5-1; 7 bases fit TRBD1. In germline, CDR1 is SGHRS, CDR2 YFSETQ. With 3 bases clipped from V and 3 bases from J, the junction kept 6 bases outside the gene matches. There are 14 residues in the CDR3. This CDR3 reads CASSSLGQLYEQYF. The CDR3 DNA is TGCGCCAGCAGCTCTCTGGGACAGCTCTACGAGCAGTACTTC.

This clonotype was found many times. The V call is TRBV12-3 or TRBV12-4, the J call TRBJ1-5; D is ambiguous. The CDR3 loop spans 13 amino acids. The V gene lost 3 bases and the J gene lost 5 bases, with 8 bases spanning the gap. CDR3 sequence: CASSLMFHQPQHF. The CDR3 DNA reads TGTGCCAGCAGTTTGATGTTCCATCAGCCCCAGCATTTT.

This clonotype was observed a few times. The rearrangement joins TRBV6-5 to TRBJ1-6; 7 nucleotides agree with TRBD1. V gave up 4 bases and J gave up 5 bases; unmatched junction bases: 5. Germline V CDR1 and CDR2: MNHEY, SVGAGI. The CDR3 totals 15 residues. CDR3 bases: TGTGCCAGCAGTTCCAGGGGGATGGATAATTCACCCCTCCACTTT. It encodes CASSSRGMDNSPLHF.

The chain uses TRBV11-1 and TRBJ2-5; 8 bases are shared with TRBD2. Trimming cost V 8 bases and J 1 base; bases outside gene matches: 3. This CDR3 spans 13 amino acids. In germline, CDR1 is SGHAT, CDR2 FQDESV (reference sequence). The CDR3, as DNA: TGTGCCAGCGGAGCGGGGGTCCAAGAGACCCAGTACTTC. It is translated as CASGAGVQETQYF.

V and J are TRBV12-3 or TRBV12-4 and TRBJ2-1; no definite D call. The CDR3 contains 13 residues. V dropped 8 bases and J dropped 0 bases, with 8 bases sitting between them. The CDR3 DNA sequence: TGTGCCAGCGTAGGCAGCTCCTACAATGAGCAGTTCTTC. It translates to CASVGSSYNEQFF.

The CDR3 is CASPRAGPYEQYV. CDR3 DNA: TGCGCCAGCCCACGCGCGGGCCCCTACGAGCAGTACGTC. This sequence joins TRBV5-1 and TRBJ2-7, with D possibly matching TRBD2 (5 bases). This CDR3 spans 13 amino acids. Germline loops: CDR1 SGHRS, CDR2 YFSETQ. V shed 7 bases and J shed 2 bases, with 13 bases lying between them.

This clonotype was seen more than once but under ten times. This rearrangement joins TRBV19 to TRBJ2-7; 7 positions agree with TRBD1. The CDR3 consists of 11 residues. Germline V gives CDR1 LNHDA, CDR2 SQIVND (reference sequence). Losses at the gene ends were 11 bases for V and 2 bases for J; bases not matched to a gene: 3. The CDR3 region is CAGDSTYEQYF. CDR3 in DNA: TGTGCCGGGGACAGCACCTACGAGCAGTACTTC.

This chain joins TRBV10-3 and TRBJ1-5; unclear D gene. Between the trimmed V and J ends, which lost 2 bases and 6 bases, there was a span of 2 bases. Per germline, CDR1 ENHRY and CDR2 SYGVKD. This CDR3 has 11 residues. CDR3 coding DNA: TGTGCCATCAGTGAGAGTCAGCCCCAGCATTTT. This gives the protein CAISESQPQHF.

This clonotype has only a few counts. The V and J genes are TRBV27 and TRBJ2-2; weak D call: TRBD1 (7 bases). Trimming took 5 bases from V and 5 from J, leaving 33 bases between them. The CDR3 is made up of 21 amino acids. Germline loops: CDR1 MNHEY, CDR2 SMNVEV (reference sequence). CDR3 DNA sequence: TGTGCCAGCAGTCACCGTTTGGGTTATCGACAGGGAGGTTGGGTAACCGGGGAGCTGTTTTTT. Protein: CASSHRLGYRQGGWVTGELFF.

The rearrangement uses TRBV5-5 and TRBJ1-1, with a weak D call TRBD1 (6 bases). Trimming removed 3 bases from V and 1 base from J, with 10 bases in between. CDR1 SGHKS and CDR2 YYEKEE come from the germline V gene (reference sequence). The CDR3 is 14 residues long. DNA of the CDR3: TGTGCCAGCAGCTATCGGGACAAGAACACTGAAGCTTTCTTT. This translates into CASSYRDKNTEAFF.

This clonotype came up a few times. The chain combines TRBV7-9 with TRBJ2-3, with TRBD2 as a possible D gene (6 bases). Per the germline V gene, CDR1 is SEHNR and CDR2 is FQNEAQ (reference sequence). The CDR3 spans 16 residues. Trimming took off 5 bases at V and 1 base at J, with 16 bases between the two ends. DNA for the CDR3: TGTGCCAGCAGCCCCGCCGGATCGGGAGGCACAGATACGCAGTATTTT. Amino acids: CASSPAGSGGTDTQYF. The full variable domain, rest sourced from reference TRBV7-9 and TRBJ2-3, is DTGVSQNPRHKITKRGQNVTFRCDPISEHNRLYWYRQTLGQGPEFLTYFQNEAQLEKSRLLSDRFSAERPKGSFSTLEIQRTEQGDSAMYLCASSPAGSGGTDTQYFGPGTRLTVL.

This clonotype was counted at least ten times. The chain is built from TRBV6-1 and TRBJ1-1; TRBD1 might be the D (5 bases). From germline, CDR1 is MNHNS and CDR2 SASEGT. With 6 bases removed from V and 4 bases from J, the gap between germline ends came to 12 bases. CDR3 length equals 13 residues. CDR3 coding DNA: TGTGCCAGCAGCCTCGGGGGGGTCACTGAAGCTTTCTTT. This translates into CASSLGGVTEAFF.